This T cell receptor beta chain was identified during a study of regulatory T cells in long-lasting Graves disease. CDR1 and CDR2 from the germline V gene are SGDLS and YYNGEE. This CDR3 has 17 amino acids. With 4 bases removed from V and 1 base from J, the gap between germline ends came to 19 bases. To make TCR beta libraries, researchers used iRepertoire HTBI primers and Arm-PCR of CDR3 regions. One entry per CDR3 protein, called by TCRdb with MiXCR from the multiplex PCR reads. The table includes around 300,000 distinct CDR3 sequences, 22% detected once. Time point specified: persistent/refractory GD, antithyroid drugs over 5 years with positive TRAb. Scientists built the TCR library using RNA that was extracted from PBMCs.

The chain uses TRBV9 and TRBJ2-3; possibly TRBD1 for D (7 bases). Here the sequenced sample was peripheral blood mononuclear cells (PBMCs), taken when the disease was refractory, from a patient treated with antithyroid drugs. The source is a female donor with Graves disease. CDR3 region: CASSPRGVAGRTDTQYF. CDR3 DNA: TGTGCCAGCAGCCCCAGGGGGGTGGCTGGCCGCACAGATACGCAGTATTTT.